Shown below are 30 T cell receptor beta chains from a single sample sequenced in a study of control samples from healthy donors and cancer patients. Generated by immunoSEQ multiplex PCR, the TCRdb table keeps only in-frame clones and is missing some. The table has some 71,000 clones, more than 75% seen once. The sequenced sample consisted of PBMCs. Receptors were obtained from a woman in her forties or fifties with head and neck cancer.

This clone was detected once. The chain uses TRBV7-9 and TRBJ1-2; TRBD1 matches at 8 bases. V was pared by 5 bases and J by 3 bases, with 5 bases of the junction left unmatched. In germline, CDR1 is SEHNR, CDR2 FQNEAQ (reference sequence). The CDR3 sequence is 14 residues long. In DNA, the CDR3 is TGTGCCAGCAGCCCGACAGGGGAGGACTATGGCTACACCTTC. Translating it yields CASSPTGEDYGYTF.

The chain has TRBV6-2 or TRBV6-3 and TRBJ2-3; D ambiguous. The V gene lost 0 bases and the J gene lost 4 bases, with 11 bases spanning the gap. This CDR3 contains 15 residues. Germline V gives CDR1 MNHEY, CDR2 SVGEGT. CDR3 residues: CASSYSQFGADTQYF. The DNA of the CDR3 is TGTGCCAGCAGTTACTCCCAATTTGGGGCAGATACGCAGTATTTT.

The gene calls are TRBV6-4 and TRBJ2-6; possible D gene TRBD2, 6 bases. V was pared by 3 bases and J by 0 bases, with 6 bases between. This CDR3 comprises 15 residues. Germline loops: CDR1 MRHNA, CDR2 SNTAGT. For the CDR3, the DNA is TGTGCCAGCAGTGAGGGGGGCTCTGGGGCCAACGTCCTGACTTTC. It specifies CASSEGGSGANVLTF.

This rearrangement joins TRBV28 to TRBJ1-5, with a weak D call TRBD1 (5 bases). Trimming pared 8 bases from V and 4 bases from J, leaving 6 bases between. Germline V gene data show CDR1 as MDHEN and CDR2 as SYDVKM. CDR3 length: 11 amino acids. CDR3 sequence reads: CASGGNQPQHF. In nucleotides, the CDR3 is TGTGCCAGCGGGGGGAATCAGCCCCAGCATTTT. The complete variable domain, with remaining parts taken from reference TRBV28 and TRBJ1-5, reads DVKVTQSSRYLVKRTGEKVFLECVQDMDHENMFWYRQDPGLGLRLIYFSYDVKMKEKGDIPEGYSVSREKKERFSLILESASTNQTSMYLCASGGNQPQHFGDGTRLSIL.

CDR3 DNA sequence: TGTGCCAGCAGCCAAGACTCCTACGAGCAGTACTTC. This sequence encodes CASSQDSYEQYF. The chain uses TRBV4-2 and TRBJ2-7; D not certain. V lost 0 bases to trimming and J lost 0 bases, with 0 bases between them. Per germline, CDR1 LGHNA and CDR2 YNFKEQ. CDR3 length equals 12 residues.

This chain connects TRBV6-2 or TRBV6-3 to TRBJ2-7; either TRBD1 or TRBD2 may supply D (5 bases each). The CDR3 runs to 16 residues. Germline lookup yields CDR1 MNHEY and CDR2 SVGEGT. The V gene lost 5 bases and the J gene lost 2 bases, with 19 bases spanning the gap. For the CDR3, the DNA is TGTGCCAGCAGTGACTTCCAGGGAGCCCCTCCCTACGAGCAGTACTTC. Residues: CASSDFQGAPPYEQYF.

The chain has TRBV2 and TRBJ1-2; maybe TRBD1 (5 bases). V lost 4 bases, J lost 2 bases, and 14 bases lay in between. CDR1 is SNHLY and CDR2 is FYNNEI in the germline V gene. CDR3 length: 15 amino acids. As DNA, the CDR3 is TGTGCCAGCAGTGGTCGGGACCGAGCAAACTATGGCTACACCTTC. It translates to CASSGRDRANYGYTF.

V is TRBV4-1 and J is TRBJ2-3; TRBD1 matches at 9 bases. Looked up from germline, CDR1 is MGHRA and CDR2 is YSYEKL. V gave up 4 bases and J gave up 4 bases; unmatched junction bases: 6. This CDR3 contains 15 residues. The CDR3 DNA reads TGCGCCAGCAGCCTACAGGGGGCGCGGGCAGATACGCAGTATTTT. It translates to CASSLQGARADTQYF.

This clone appeared once. This chain connects TRBV6-2 or TRBV6-3 to TRBJ1-3; D uncertain. CDR3 size: 17 residues. Germline-derived CDR1 and CDR2 are MNHEY and SVGEGT. The V end was cut by 5 bases, the J end by 0 bases, with 17 bases between. The CDR3 bases are TGTGCCAGCAGTAAAGCCCTCCCGACGGCCTCTGGAAACACCATATATTTT. Amino acid sequence: CASSKALPTASGNTIYF.

The genes are TRBV6-5 and TRBJ2-3, with D maybe TRBD2 (5 bases). CDR3 length: 13 residues. V was cut by 3 bases and J by 3 bases, with 7 bases left in between. Germline V gene sequence: CDR1 MNHEY, CDR2 SVGAGI. For the CDR3, the DNA is TGTGCCAGCAGTTATACGGGGACAGATACGCAGTATTTT. This encodes CASSYTGTDTQYF.

This clone turned up a few times. Here the CDR3 DNA reads TGTGCCAGCAGTCAGGGCTCTGAAGCTTTCTTT. The encoded protein is CASSQGSEAFF. This rearrangement joins TRBV6-2 or TRBV6-3 to TRBJ1-1; possible D gene TRBD1, 5 bases. V was pared by 5 bases and J by 6 bases, with 7 bases between. This CDR3 has 11 amino acids. The germline V gene encodes CDR1 MNHEY and CDR2 SVGEGT.

This chain connects TRBV7-3 to TRBJ2-3; TRBD1 or TRBD2 may be the D gene (5 bases each). The CDR3 has 14 residues. Germline-derived CDR1 and CDR2 are SGHTA and FQGTGA. Trimming took 1 base from V and 4 from J, leaving 9 bases between them. The chain's CDR3 is CASSLNWGSDTQYF. As DNA, the CDR3 is TGTGCCAGCAGCTTAAATTGGGGGTCAGATACGCAGTATTTT.

This rearrangement joins TRBV6-2 or TRBV6-3 to TRBJ2-7; a weak D match, TRBD1 (7 bases). Germline lookup yields CDR1 MNHEY and CDR2 SVGEGT. This CDR3 contains 15 residues. V was cut by 6 bases and J by 0 bases, with 15 bases left in between. The CDR3: CASSTRGVSSYEQYF. DNA of the CDR3: TGTGCCAGCAGCACCAGGGGGGTCAGCTCCTACGAGCAGTACTTC.

The rearrangement links TRBV7-5 to TRBJ1-5; the table's TRBD1 call for D was not verified on the DNA. TRBV7-5 is a pseudogene locus. This CDR3 comprises 16 residues. Here the CDR3 reads CVRTQDRGISNQPQHF. The CDR3 DNA reads as TGTGTCAGAACGCAAGACAGAGGAATTAGCAATCAGCCCCAGCATTTT.

The chain uses TRBV5-6 and TRBJ2-6; D uncertain. V was trimmed by 4 bases and J by 0 bases, leaving 8 bases between them. CDR3 length: 15 amino acids. Per the germline V gene, CDR1 is SGHDT and CDR2 is YYEEEE. CDR3 protein: CASSVPHSGANVLTF. The CDR3 DNA reads as TGTGCCAGCAGCGTACCTCACTCTGGGGCCAACGTCCTGACTTTC.

This rearrangement joins TRBV11-3 to TRBJ2-2, with 10 positions matching TRBD2. The germline V gene encodes CDR1 SGHNT and CDR2 YENEEA. V was clipped by 0 bases and J by 0 bases; unmatched bases: 10. There are 20 residues in the CDR3. CDR3 DNA: TGTGCCAGCAGCTTAGAGGCTAGCGGGGGCCCGGCTACGAACACCGGGGAGCTGTTTTTT. This codes for CASSLEASGGPATNTGELFF.

The chain links TRBV28 to TRBJ2-7; the match to TRBD2 covers 7 bases. V trimming: 8 bases; J trimming: 4 bases; junction bases outside the gene matches: 5. This CDR3 has 12 residues. Per the germline V gene, CDR1 is MDHEN and CDR2 is SYDVKM. Written as DNA, the CDR3 is TGTGCCAGCCAGGGCGGGGGTTACGAGCAGTACTTC. Its translation is CASQGGGYEQYF.

This chain uses TRBV4-2 with TRBJ1-3; TRBD1 agrees at 7 bases. This CDR3 contains 16 residues. V lost 0 bases, J lost 2 bases, and 4 bases stayed unmatched. CDR1 is LGHNA and CDR2 is YNFKEQ in the germline V gene. For the CDR3, the DNA is TGTGCCAGCAGCCAAGATTTGCAGGGGGCTGGAAACACCATATATTTT. It specifies CASSQDLQGAGNTIYF.

This chain joins TRBV6-2 or TRBV6-3 and TRBJ1-6; 12 bases are a match to TRBD1. After removal of 5 bases from V and 7 bases from J, the junction contained 9 bases not matched to a gene. CDR1 and CDR2 (germline): MNHEY, SVGEGT. The CDR3 runs to 17 residues. CDR3 residues: CASSPRDRGRMNSPLHF. In nucleotides, the CDR3 is TGTGCCAGCAGTCCCCGGGACAGGGGGCGCATGAATTCACCCCTCCACTTT.

The rearrangement links TRBV7-3 to TRBJ1-4; TRBD1 matches at 8 bases. The trim removed 5 bases at V and 10 bases at J, leaving 21 bases unmatched. The CDR3 is 18 residues long. CDR1 is SGHTA, CDR2 FQGTGA, per germline. The CDR3 reads CASSRLGTGGGLIIKLFF. In DNA form, the CDR3 reads TGTGCCAGCAGCCGCCTAGGAACAGGGGGTGGCTTAATAATAAAACTGTTTTTT. The variable domain in full, with the rest retrieved from reference TRBV7-3 and TRBJ1-4, is GAGVSQTPSNKVTEKGKYVELRCDPISGHTALYWYRQSLGQGPEFLIYFQGTGAADDSGLPNDRFFAVRPEGSVSTLKIQRTERGDSAVYLCASSRLGTGGGLIIKLFFGSGTQLSVL.

About this clone itself: Different DNA sequences within this sample yield the same CDR3. The chain is built from TRBV5-1 and TRBJ1-3, with unresolved D. This CDR3 spans 15 amino acids. Germline V lookup: CDR1 SGHRS, CDR2 YFSETQ. Trimming left V 3 bases short and J 0 bases short, with 10 bases between. Here the CDR3 DNA reads TGCGCCAGCAGCTCTGGGCAGTACTCTGGAAACACCATATATTTT. It specifies CASSSGQYSGNTIYF.

This chain joins TRBV2 and TRBJ2-5; 9 bases align to TRBD2. The trim removed 8 bases at V and 5 bases at J, leaving 9 bases unmatched. The CDR3 runs to 14 residues. The V gene's germline CDR1 is SNHLY and CDR2 FYNNEI. The CDR3 reads CASGGRGGWETQYF. Here the CDR3 DNA reads TGTGCCAGCGGGGGGCGGGGGGGTTGGGAGACCCAGTACTTC.

The chain links TRBV10-3 to TRBJ1-2; 7 positions match TRBD1. Looked up from germline, CDR1 is ENHRY and CDR2 is SYGVKD. The V gene end was trimmed by 4 bases and the J gene end by 8 bases; junction bases not matched to a gene: 7. This CDR3 has 13 residues. The CDR3 coding sequence is TGTGCCATCAGTGCCCCGACAGGGAGCGGCTACACCTTC. Protein: CAISAPTGSGYTF.

The V gene is TRBV2, the J gene TRBJ2-7; TRBD1 matches 12 bases. Germline CDR1 SNHLY, CDR2 FYNNEI. The CDR3 totals 16 residues. Germline trimming cut 6 bases from V and 0 bases from J; bases unmatched to any gene: 6. The CDR3 nucleotides read TGTGCCAGCAGCGAACCGGGACAGGGGGCCTCCTACGAGCAGTACTTC. Translation: CASSEPGQGASYEQYF.

J is TRBJ2-5 and V is TRBV5-4, with 12 bases identical to TRBD2. J gave up 3 bases and V 4 bases, and 13 bases lay outside the gene matches. CDR1 is SGHNT and CDR2 is YYREEE in the germline V gene (reference sequence). The CDR3 runs 18 residues. CDR3 in amino acids: CASSPAASSGGGKETQYF. The CDR3 nucleotides read TGTGCCAGCAGCCCGGCAGCGTCTAGCGGGGGGGGGAAAGAGACCCAGTACTTC.

J is TRBJ1-2 and V is TRBV30, with D possibly TRBD1 on 5 matching bases. The length of the CDR3 is 15 residues. Trimming took off 2 bases at V and 8 bases at J, with 21 bases between the two ends. Germline CDR1 reads GTSNPN; CDR2 reads SVGIG (reference sequence). This CDR3 reads CAWSSGAGPYSGYTF. As DNA, the CDR3 is TGTGCCTGGAGTAGCGGGGCCGGGCCGTACTCGGGCTACACCTTC.

The V gene is TRBV9, the J gene TRBJ1-3; D is unclear. Trimming stripped 0 bases from V and 3 bases from J, with 10 bases between. The CDR3 contains 15 residues. Germline CDR1 is SGDLS and CDR2 is YYNGEE. The CDR3 protein is CASSVDVPSGNTIYF. The CDR3 DNA sequence: TGTGCCAGCAGCGTAGACGTTCCCAGTGGAAACACCATATATTTT.

The chain has TRBV20-1 and TRBJ1-6; possibly TRBD1 for D (5 bases). Germline V gene sequence: CDR1 DFQATT, CDR2 SNEGSKA (reference sequence). V was trimmed by 3 bases and J by 10 bases, leaving 16 bases between them. The CDR3 loop spans 14 amino acids. The CDR3 DNA reads TGCAGTGCTAGTATCGGGTCACGGGGGTCACCCCTCCACTTT. Its protein is CSASIGSRGSPLHF.

The chain employs TRBV28 and TRBJ2-3; D remains ambiguous. The length of the CDR3 is 15 residues. The ends were cut back, 10 bases at V and 3 bases at J, with 20 bases in the middle. Germline values: CDR1 MDHEN, CDR2 SYDVKM. The CDR3 DNA follows: TGTGCCACCCAAAATCCCGGCCAAGGGACAGATACGCAGTATTTT. Its translation is CATQNPGQGTDTQYF. The whole variable domain, remainder taken from reference TRBV28 and TRBJ2-3, is DVKVTQSSRYLVKRTGEKVFLECVQDMDHENMFWYRQDPGLGLRLIYFSYDVKMKEKGDIPEGYSVSREKKERFSLILESASTNQTSMYLCATQNPGQGTDTQYFGPGTRLTVL.

The chain uses TRBV11-2 and TRBJ1-1; 7 nucleotides agree with TRBD1. The ends lost 1 base at V and 4 bases at J; junction bases unmatched: 6. This CDR3 has 15 residues. Germline V gives CDR1 SGHAT, CDR2 FQNNGV. CDR3 bases: TGTGCCAGCAGCTTAGGTTCAGGGGGAAGCACTGAAGCTTTCTTT. This translates into CASSLGSGGSTEAFF.